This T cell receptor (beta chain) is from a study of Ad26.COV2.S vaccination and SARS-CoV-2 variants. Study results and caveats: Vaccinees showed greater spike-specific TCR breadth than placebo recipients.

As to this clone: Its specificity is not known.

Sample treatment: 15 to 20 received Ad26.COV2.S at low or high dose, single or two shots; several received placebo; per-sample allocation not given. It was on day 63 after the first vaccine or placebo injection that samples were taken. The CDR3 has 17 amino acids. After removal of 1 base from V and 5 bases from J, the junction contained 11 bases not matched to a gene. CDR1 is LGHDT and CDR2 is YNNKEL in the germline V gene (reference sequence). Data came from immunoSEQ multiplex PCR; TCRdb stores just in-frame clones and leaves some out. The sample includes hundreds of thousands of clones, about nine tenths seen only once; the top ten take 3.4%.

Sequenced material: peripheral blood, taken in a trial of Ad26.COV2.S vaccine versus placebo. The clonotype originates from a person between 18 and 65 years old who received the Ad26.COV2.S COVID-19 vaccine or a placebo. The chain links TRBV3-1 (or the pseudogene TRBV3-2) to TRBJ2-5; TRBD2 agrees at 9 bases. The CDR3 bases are TGTGCCAGCAGCCAAGGTCGGCTAGCGGGGTCTTTGGAGACCCAGTACTTC. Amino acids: CASSQGRLAGSLETQYF.